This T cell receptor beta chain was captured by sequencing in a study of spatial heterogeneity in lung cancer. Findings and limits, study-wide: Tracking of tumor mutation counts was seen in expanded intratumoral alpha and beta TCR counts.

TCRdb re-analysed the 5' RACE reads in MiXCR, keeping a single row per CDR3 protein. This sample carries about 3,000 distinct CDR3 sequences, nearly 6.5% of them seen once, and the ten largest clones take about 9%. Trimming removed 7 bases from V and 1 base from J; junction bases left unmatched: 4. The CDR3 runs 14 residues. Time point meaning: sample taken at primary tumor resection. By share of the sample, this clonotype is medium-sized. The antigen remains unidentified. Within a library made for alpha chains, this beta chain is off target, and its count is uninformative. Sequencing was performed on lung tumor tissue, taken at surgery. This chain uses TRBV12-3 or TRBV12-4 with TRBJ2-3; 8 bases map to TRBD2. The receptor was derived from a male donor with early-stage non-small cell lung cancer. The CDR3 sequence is CASTPLAGTDTQYF. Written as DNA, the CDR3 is TGTGCCAGCACCCCACTAGCGGGCACAGATACGCAGTATTTT.